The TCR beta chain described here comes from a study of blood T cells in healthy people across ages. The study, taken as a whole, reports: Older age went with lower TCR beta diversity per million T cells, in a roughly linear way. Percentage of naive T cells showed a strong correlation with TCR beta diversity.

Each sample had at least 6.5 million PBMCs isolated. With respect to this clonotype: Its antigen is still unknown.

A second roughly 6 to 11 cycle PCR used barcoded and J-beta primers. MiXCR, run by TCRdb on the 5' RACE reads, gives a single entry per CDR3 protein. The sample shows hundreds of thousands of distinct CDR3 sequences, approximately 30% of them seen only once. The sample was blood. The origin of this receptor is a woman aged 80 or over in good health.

The CDR3 region has the DNA TGCGCCAGCAGCCTTCTTGACACGAGCTCCTACGAGCAGTACTTC. Its protein is CASSLLDTSSYEQYF. The rearrangement uses TRBV4-1 and TRBJ2-7; no reliable D call. V dropped 4 bases and J dropped 0 bases, with 13 bases sitting between them. The CDR3 length is 15 residues. In germline, CDR1 is MGHRA, CDR2 YSYEKL.